This passage covers 26 T cell receptor beta chains from one sample sequenced in a study of shared clonotypes between healthy human individuals. Here immunoSEQ multiplex PCR was the method, and the copy in TCRdb shows in-frame clones only, minus some. The repertoire holds about 680,000 clones, 72% seen once, with about 1.8% in the top ten. Material: memory CD4+ T cells sorted from blood. The sample's subset: CD45RA-negative fraction. The origin of the receptors is a woman in her 30s in good health.

This chain links TRBV19 with TRBJ2-4; D is possibly TRBD1 (7 bases). Trimming left V 6 bases short and J 6 bases short, with 24 bases between. Germline loops: CDR1 LNHDA, CDR2 SQIVND (reference sequence). CDR3 length: 17 residues. In DNA, the CDR3 is TGTGCCAGTAGCCAATATCCTCCAGGGGGGTTAGCAAACATTCAGTACTTC. Residues: CASSQYPPGGLANIQYF.

This chain connects TRBV13 to TRBJ1-1; D is unclear. This CDR3 is 15 amino acids long. Per germline, CDR1 PRHDT and CDR2 FYEKMQ (reference sequence). V was shortened by 6 bases and J by 0 bases, with 14 bases between the two germline ends. CDR3 coding DNA: TGTGCCAGCAGGAAGACGGTCACGATGAACACTGAAGCTTTCTTT. This translates into CASRKTVTMNTEAFF.

The chain recombines TRBV2 with TRBJ2-7, with D possibly TRBD2 on 5 matching bases. Germline loops: CDR1 SNHLY, CDR2 FYNNEI. V lost 6 bases, J lost 3 bases, and 15 bases lay in between. The length of the CDR3 is 14 residues. CDR3 amino acids: CASSSGLRFYEQYF. The DNA for the CDR3 is TGTGCCAGCAGCTCTGGACTGCGGTTCTACGAGCAGTACTTC.

V gene TRBV20-1 combines with J gene TRBJ2-3; 7 nucleotides align to TRBD2. The CDR3 runs 11 residues. Trimming removed 5 bases from V and 7 bases from J; junction bases left unmatched: 3. Germline CDR1 DFQATT, CDR2 SNEGSKA (reference sequence). The CDR3 nucleotides read TGCAGTGCTGGGAGGGAATATACGCAGTATTTT. This sequence encodes CSAGREYTQYF.

This clone is a singleton in its sample. The chain combines TRBV4-1 with TRBJ2-3, with 7 nucleotides matching TRBD1. Looked up from germline, CDR1 is MGHRA and CDR2 is YSYEKL. The CDR3 is made up of 17 amino acids. Trimming cost V 0 bases and J 1 base; bases outside gene matches: 7. CDR3 region: CASSQDRAGGGTDTQYF. The CDR3 nucleotides read TGCGCCAGCAGCCAAGATCGGGCAGGGGGAGGCACAGATACGCAGTATTTT.

This sequence joins TRBV7-8 and TRBJ2-2; 14 nucleotides align to TRBD2. Trimming cost V 4 bases and J 7 bases; bases outside gene matches: 8. The CDR3 is made up of 17 amino acids. Germline CDR1 and CDR2: SGHVS and FQNEAQ. The CDR3, as DNA: TGTGCCAGCAGCTCCCAGGGACTAGCGGGAGCTGGCGGGGAGCTGTTTTTT. Protein: CASSSQGLAGAGGELFF.

The J gene is TRBJ2-1, the V gene TRBV11-2; D is unclear. Trimming removed 1 base from V and 8 bases from J, with 9 bases in between. This CDR3 region has 13 residues. CDR1 is SGHAT and CDR2 is FQNNGV in the germline V gene. CDR3 DNA sequence: TGTGCCAGCAGCTTAGGTCATTGGGATGAGCAGTTCTTC. It yields the protein CASSLGHWDEQFF.

This chain connects TRBV15 to TRBJ2-3, with 13 nucleotides matching TRBD2. Germline V gene sequence: CDR1 LNHNV, CDR2 YYDKDF (reference sequence). The CDR3 runs to 18 residues. V shed 0 bases, J shed 4 bases, and the junction held 7 bases outside the gene matches. The chain's CDR3 is CATSRDTGTSGTADTQYF. CDR3 coding DNA: TGTGCCACCAGCAGAGATACGGGGACTAGCGGGACCGCAGATACGCAGTATTTT.

Points on this clone: A much larger clone differs from this one at a single base, so this may be a read error. In the same sample, other DNA sequences code for this CDR3. The rearrangement joins TRBV6-5 to TRBJ2-7; D may be TRBD2 (6 bases). The CDR3 extends over 14 amino acids. With 6 bases removed from V and 0 bases from J, the gap between germline ends came to 12 bases. Germline CDR1 and CDR2: MNHEY and SVGAGI. CDR3 protein: CASRRDFSSYEQYF. The DNA for the CDR3 is TGTGCCAGCAGAAGGGACTTCAGCTCCTACGAGCAGTACTTC.

In this sample, this clone turned up many times. The J gene is TRBJ2-1, the V gene TRBV6-5; possibly TRBD2 for D (6 bases). Trimming stripped 5 bases from V and 10 bases from J, with 12 bases between. The CDR3 is 12 residues long. Germline V gives CDR1 MNHEY, CDR2 SVGAGI. The CDR3 coding sequence is TGTGCCAGCAGTCAGACTAGTCGGGAGCAGTTCTTC. Protein product: CASSQTSREQFF.

The chain is built from TRBV28 and TRBJ1-1, with D maybe TRBD1 (6 bases). The CDR3 contains 13 residues. V was cut by 8 bases and J by 0 bases, with 10 bases left in between. Germline V CDR1 and CDR2: MDHEN, SYDVKM. CDR3 DNA: TGTGCCAGCCACAGGGAGCTGAACACTGAAGCTTTCTTT. Its protein product is CASHRELNTEAFF. Together with reference TRBV28 and TRBJ1-1, the CDR3 gives the full variable domain: DVKVTQSSRYLVKRTGEKVFLECVQDMDHENMFWYRQDPGLGLRLIYFSYDVKMKEKGDIPEGYSVSREKKERFSLILESASTNQTSMYLCASHRELNTEAFFGQGTRLTVV.

The V gene is TRBV5-1, the J gene TRBJ2-2, with 11 bases that match TRBD1. The CDR3 is 15 residues long. The V gene end was trimmed by 10 bases and the J gene end by 5 bases; junction bases not matched to a gene: 10. The germline V gene has CDR1 SGHRS and CDR2 YFSETQ. CDR3 bases: TGCGCCGGCCGTACCGGGACAGGGGGTACCGGGGAGCTGTTTTTT. Protein sequence: CAGRTGTGGTGELFF.

The table lists this clone with a few counts. This rearrangement joins TRBV11-3 to TRBJ2-3; tentative D call: TRBD2 (6 bases). The CDR3 is 15 amino acids. Trimming took 5 bases from V and 4 from J, leaving 16 bases between them. CDR1 SGHNT and CDR2 YENEEA come from the germline V gene. CDR3 sequence (DNA): TGTGCCAGCAGCGTATCGGGAGCGGAGGCAGATACGCAGTATTTT. This sequence encodes CASSVSGAEADTQYF.

The chain couples TRBV28 to TRBJ1-2; D remains ambiguous. The CDR3 has 13 residues. The germline V and J ends were trimmed by 3 bases and 3 bases, with 8 bases remaining between them. Per the germline V gene, CDR1 is MDHEN and CDR2 is SYDVKM. In nucleotides, the CDR3 is TGTGCCAGCAGTTTCTCTAGGCACTATGGCTACACCTTC. Residues: CASSFSRHYGYTF.

The V and J genes are TRBV23-1 and TRBJ2-5; 9 nucleotides agree with TRBD2. The J call may not be correct, given that the DNA end is closer to TRBJ2-7. TRBV23-1 counts as an open reading frame of uncertain function. The CDR3 sequence is 13 residues long. CDR3 sequence reads: CARGGRGCYEQYF. The CDR3 DNA reads as TGCGCCAGGGGCGGGAGGGGTTGTTACGAGCAGTACTTC.

Points on this clone: It may be a read error: a sequence one base away is much more abundant. The V and J genes are TRBV6-1 and TRBJ2-1; D is unresolved. The CDR3 length is 15 residues. Between the trimmed V and J ends, which lost 1 base and 0 bases, there was a span of 7 bases. Germline values: CDR1 MNHNS, CDR2 SASEGT. The CDR3 spells CASSEDGSSYNEQFF. The DNA of the CDR3 is TGTGCCAGCAGTGAAGACGGAAGCTCCTACAATGAGCAGTTCTTC.

The gene calls are TRBV9 and TRBJ1-3; no clear D. The V gene lost 0 bases and the J gene lost 0 bases, with 7 bases spanning the gap. This CDR3 comprises 15 residues. Germline V CDR1 and CDR2: SGDLS, YYNGEE. For the CDR3, the DNA is TGTGCCAGCAGCGTAGATGCGGACTCTGGAAACACCATATATTTT. Amino acids: CASSVDADSGNTIYF.

Comment on this clone: Other nucleotide sequences in the sample specify the same CDR3. CDR3 sequence (DNA): TGTGCCAGCTCACCGCCGGGAACCTACGAGCAGTACTTC. It encodes CASSPPGTYEQYF. This chain joins TRBV18 and TRBJ2-7; the D gene is possibly TRBD2 (5 bases). The CDR3 covers 13 residues. V shed 3 bases and J shed 2 bases, with 8 bases lying between them. The germline CDR1 and CDR2 sequences are KGHSH and LQKENI.

This chain connects TRBV28 to TRBJ2-5; D possibly matches TRBD1 or TRBD2 (6 bases each). Trimming cost V 6 bases and J 5 bases, with 16 bases left between them. The CDR3 has 14 residues. Germline V gene lookup returns CDR1 MDHEN and CDR2 SYDVKM. This CDR3 reads CASRTPRRGETQYF. CDR3 in DNA: TGTGCCAGCAGAACCCCACGGAGGGGGGAGACCCAGTACTTC.

The chain is built from TRBV30 and TRBJ2-7, with 7 bases matching TRBD1. Unmatched junction bases numbered 9, after V lost 0 bases and J lost 4 bases. Germline CDR1 GTSNPN, CDR2 SVGIG (reference sequence). The CDR3 length is 15 residues. The DNA for the CDR3 is TGTGCCTGGAGTGTACATTTTACAGGGGCGTACGAGCAGTACTTC. It is translated as CAWSVHFTGAYEQYF.

This clone has just one count. CDR3 region: CASSLSVPATNEKLFF. CDR3 bases: TGTGCCAGCAGTTTATCGGTACCTGCAACTAATGAAAAACTGTTTTTT. The gene calls are TRBV27 and TRBJ1-4, with unresolved D. V was cut by 0 bases and J by 0 bases, with 8 bases left in between. In germline, CDR1 is MNHEY, CDR2 SMNVEV (reference sequence). This CDR3 has 16 amino acids.

The V and J genes are TRBV7-9 and TRBJ1-1; no firm D call. Trimming pared 6 bases from V and 7 bases from J, leaving 12 bases between. CDR1 and CDR2 (germline): SEHNR, FQNEAQ (reference sequence). This CDR3 region has 12 residues. Here the CDR3 reads CASRPDKVEAFF. The CDR3 DNA sequence: TGTGCCAGCAGGCCTGACAAGGTTGAAGCTTTCTTT.

This clone was recorded a few times. Other DNA sequences from this sample encode an identical CDR3 as well. V usage is TRBV30 and J usage is TRBJ2-3, with D hard to call. The germline V gene has CDR1 GTSNPN and CDR2 SVGIG (reference sequence). V was cut by 3 bases and J by 6 bases, with 7 bases left in between. The CDR3 spans 11 residues. The chain's CDR3 is CAWSAPDTQYF. In DNA form, the CDR3 reads TGTGCCTGGAGCGCTCCGGATACGCAGTATTTT.

Concerning this clone itself: The sample holds other DNA sequences that translate to the same CDR3. The chain combines TRBV29-1 with TRBJ1-4; weak D call: TRBD1 (5 bases). CDR3 length: 12 amino acids. Germline lookup yields CDR1 SQVTM and CDR2 ANQGSEA. V lost 6 bases, J lost 5 bases, and 10 bases lay in between. The CDR3 bases are TGCAGCGTGCGGGGGGGGAATGAAAAACTGTTTTTT. Translating it yields CSVRGGNEKLFF.

The rearrangement joins TRBV27 to TRBJ2-3; 12 nucleotides agree with TRBD2. The CDR3 has 16 amino acids. In germline, CDR1 is MNHEY, CDR2 SMNVEV (reference sequence). V lost 7 bases to trimming and J lost 7 bases; unmatched junction nucleotides: 12. Here the CDR3 DNA reads TGTGCCAGCATAAGACTAGCGGGAGCCCCGGGATATACGCAGTATTTT. Protein product: CASIRLAGAPGYTQYF.

V usage is TRBV9 and J usage is TRBJ2-3; TRBD2 aligns across 11 bases. Germline V gives CDR1 SGDLS, CDR2 YYNGEE. This CDR3 contains 19 residues. After removal of 5 bases from V and 4 bases from J, the junction contained 18 bases not matched to a gene. The CDR3 sequence is CASRAGLAGQGGFPDTQYF. The CDR3 coding sequence is TGTGCCAGCAGGGCAGGACTAGCGGGCCAGGGGGGTTTCCCAGATACGCAGTATTTT.